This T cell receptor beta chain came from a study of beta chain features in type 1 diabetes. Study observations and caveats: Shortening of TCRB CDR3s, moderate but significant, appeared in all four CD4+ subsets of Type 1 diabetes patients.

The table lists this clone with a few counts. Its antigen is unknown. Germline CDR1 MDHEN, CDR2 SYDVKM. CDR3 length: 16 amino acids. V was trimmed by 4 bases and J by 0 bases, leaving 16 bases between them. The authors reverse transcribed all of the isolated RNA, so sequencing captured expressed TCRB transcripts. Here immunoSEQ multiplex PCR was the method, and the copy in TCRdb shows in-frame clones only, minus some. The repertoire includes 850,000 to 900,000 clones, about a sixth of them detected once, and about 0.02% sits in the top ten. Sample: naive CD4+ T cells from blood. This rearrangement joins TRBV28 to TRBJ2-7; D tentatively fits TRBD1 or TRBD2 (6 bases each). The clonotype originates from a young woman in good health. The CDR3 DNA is TGTGCCAGCAGTTCCCCTCGCAGGGGAGGCTCCTACGAGCAGTACTTC. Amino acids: CASSSPRRGGSYEQYF. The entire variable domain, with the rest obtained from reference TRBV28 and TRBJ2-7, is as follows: DVKVTQSSRYLVKRTGEKVFLECVQDMDHENMFWYRQDPGLGLRLIYFSYDVKMKEKGDIPEGYSVSREKKERFSLILESASTNQTSMYLCASSSPRRGGSYEQYFGPGTRLTVT.